The 18 T cell receptor beta chains given below trace back to one sample, sequenced in a study of T cell clonality in common variable immunodeficiency. Antigen specificity for these receptors is unknown. General observations from the study: Fewer deletions and N-nucleotide insertions were reportedly seen in common variable immunodeficiency TCR beta sequences.

Some clones are missing from TCRdb's copy, which holds only in-frame ones; the method was immunoSEQ multiplex PCR. The sample table includes around 16,000 clones. Material: peripheral blood mononuclear cells. The source is a human donor with common variable immunodeficiency.

With respect to this clone: The read ends 3 residues early relative to the CDR3; the germline J gene fills the gap. V and J are TRBV28 and TRBJ2-7, with 8 positions matching TRBD2. The germline V gene encodes CDR1 MDHEN and CDR2 SYDVKM. The CDR3 extends over 15 amino acids. Losses at the gene ends were 6 bases for V and 4 bases for J; bases not matched to a gene: 11. CDR3 in amino acids: CASSLPAGERYEQYF. The sequenced part of the CDR3 DNA is TGTGCCAGCAGCTTACCAGCGGGAGAGAGGTACGAG.

A note on this clone: The CDR3 end falls 3 residues outside the read, so it is completed with the germline J gene. The chain joins TRBV30 to TRBJ2-6; no clear D gene. CDR1 and CDR2 (germline): GTSNPN, SVGIG (reference sequence). Deletions cut 2 bases from V and 0 bases from J, with 8 bases between. The CDR3 is 15 residues long. CDR3 bases read: TGTGCCTGGAGTCAAGGTGACTCTGGGGCCAACGTC. Protein: CAWSQGDSGANV. The full CDR3 reads CAWSQGDSGANVLTF.

The CDR3 spells CSVASWASGRHEQYF. The covered CDR3 bases are TGCAGCGTTGCAAGTTGGGCTAGCGGGAGGCACGAG. This chain uses TRBV29-1 with TRBJ2-7, with 11 nucleotides matching TRBD2. The read terminates 3 residues before the CDR3 end, so the remaining end is supplied by the germline J gene. Germline values: CDR1 SQVTM, CDR2 ANQGSEA. V shed 4 bases, J shed 5 bases, and the junction held 10 bases outside the gene matches. The CDR3 runs to 15 residues.

A word on this clone: The read finishes 3 residues shy of the CDR3 end, and the germline J gene is used to complete it. V and J are TRBV2 and TRBJ2-3; 9 bases are shared with TRBD2. V was pared by 7 bases and J by 2 bases, with 7 bases of the junction left unmatched. This CDR3 is 15 amino acids long. Germline CDR1 reads SNHLY; CDR2 reads FYNNEI. The sequenced CDR3 bases are TGTGCCAGCAATAGGGGCGGGGGGGCCACAGATACG. This translates into CASNRGGGATDT. The whole CDR3 is CASNRGGGATDTQYF.

Details on this clone: The sequence runs out 3 residues before the end of the CDR3; the remainder is reconstructed from the germline J gene. This sequence joins TRBV2 and TRBJ2-3, with D maybe TRBD2 (6 bases). The CDR3 loop spans 16 amino acids. The ends were cut back, 10 bases at V and 0 bases at J, with 20 bases in the middle. The germline CDR1 and CDR2 sequences are SNHLY and FYNNEI. The sequenced CDR3 bases are TGTGCCAATCCTGAGAGCCTAGCGTTTAGCACAGATACG. Residues: CANPESLAFSTDT. The whole CDR3 protein reads CANPESLAFSTDTQYF. Full variable domain (remainder filled in from reference TRBV2 and TRBJ2-3): EPEVTQTPSHQVTQMGQEVILRCVPISNHLYFYWYRQILGQKVEFLVSFYNNEISEKSEIFDDQFSVERPDGSNFTLKIRSTKLEDSAMYFCANPESLAFSTDTQYFGPGTRLTVL.

CDR3 DNA, as far as it was read: TGCGCCAGCAGTACATCGAACACTGAA. This translates into CASSTSNTE. The CDR3 as a whole reads CASSTSNTEAFF. The chain carries TRBV5-1 and TRBJ1-1; D call uncertain. The sequenced fragment ends 3 residues before the CDR3 boundary, so the rest is inferred from the germline J gene. V was cut by 5 bases and J by 1 base, with 6 bases left in between. Germline V CDR1 and CDR2: SGHRS, YFSETQ. The CDR3 is 12 amino acids.

With regard to this clone: Sequencing ends 3 residues short of the CDR3 end; the germline J gene provides the rest. This rearrangement joins TRBV4-2 to TRBJ2-4; perhaps TRBD1 as D (5 bases). CDR1 LGHNA and CDR2 YNFKEQ come from the germline V gene. Trimming left V 1 base short and J 3 bases short, with 16 bases between. This CDR3 spans 17 amino acids. CDR3 DNA (partial): TGTGCCAGCAGCCAAGCACTACGAACAGGAAACAAAAACATT. This encodes CASSQALRTGNKNI. The whole CDR3 is CASSQALRTGNKNIQYF.

For this clone: The read ends 3 residues before the CDR3 terminus; that terminus is restored from the germline J gene. The chain has TRBV19 and TRBJ1-1; D perhaps matches TRBD1 (5 bases). The CDR3 length is 13 residues. V was cut by 5 bases and J by 3 bases, with 10 bases left in between. CDR1 and CDR2 from the germline V gene are LNHDA and SQIVND (reference sequence). Incomplete CDR3 DNA: TGTGCCAGTAGTTTGGCAGGGTACACTGAA. This codes for CASSLAGYTE. The whole CDR3 reads CASSLAGYTEAFF.

This chain's CDR3 is CSARTGGREQYF. The CDR3 bases that were read are TGCAGTGCTAGGACAGGAGGGCGCGAG. This rearrangement joins TRBV20-1 to TRBJ2-7; D tentatively reads TRBD1 or TRBD2 (6 bases each). The missing CDR3 end, 3 residues past where the read stops, is filled in from the germline J gene. Germline CDR1 and CDR2: DFQATT and SNEGSKA (reference sequence). This CDR3 contains 12 residues. V was cut by 3 bases and J by 6 bases, with 12 bases left in between.

Points on this clone: The CDR3 end falls 3 residues outside the read, so it is completed with the germline J gene. J is TRBJ2-3 and V is TRBV24-1, with no clear D. V was trimmed by 6 bases and J by 4 bases, leaving 10 bases between them. This CDR3 has 13 amino acids. The germline V gene has CDR1 KGHDR and CDR2 SFDVKD. CDR3 sequence reads: CATSYRVADTQYF. CDR3 DNA (partial): TGTGCCACCAGTTATAGGGTGGCAGATACG.

As regards this clone: The read is 3 residues too short to cover the CDR3 end, so that end is filled in from the germline J gene. The chain is built from TRBV11-3 and TRBJ2-7; perhaps TRBD2 as D (7 bases). CDR3 length: 15 amino acids. Germline V gene sequence: CDR1 SGHNT, CDR2 YENEEA. V was cut by 1 base and J by 1 base, with 11 bases left in between. CDR3 region: CASSLVRGGSYEQYF. The DNA read from the CDR3 is TGTGCCAGCAGCTTAGTGAGGGGGGGATCCTACGAG.

A word on this clone: Coverage ceases 3 residues before the CDR3 finishes, and the germline J gene fills in the end. The chain combines TRBV18 with TRBJ2-5; the match to TRBD1 covers 9 bases. CDR3 length: 14 residues. The germline V gene encodes CDR1 KGHSH and CDR2 LQKENI. The V gene end was trimmed by 5 bases and the J gene end by 5 bases; junction bases not matched to a gene: 6. The CDR3: CASSDRDRDETQYF. Partial CDR3 DNA: TGTGCCAGCTCAGACCGGGACAGGGATGAGACC. Drawing the rest from reference TRBV18 and TRBJ2-5, the complete variable domain is NAGVMQNPRHLVRRRGQEARLRCSPMKGHSHVYWYRQLPEEGLKFMVYLQKENIIDESGMPKERFSAEFPKEGPSILRIQQVVRGDSAAYFCASSDRDRDETQYFGPGTRLLVL.

Of note for this clone: The CDR3 end is not reached by the read, which stops 3 residues before it; the germline J gene fills it in. The chain links TRBV13 to TRBJ2-5; 8 nucleotides line up with TRBD2. Per the germline V gene, CDR1 is PRHDT and CDR2 is FYEKMQ (reference sequence). After removal of 5 bases from V and 2 bases from J, the junction contained 10 bases not matched to a gene. This CDR3 is built from 16 residues. CDR3 bases read: TGTGCCAGCAGCCGTACGGGGGGGGCGGGACAAGAGACC. Translating it yields CASSRTGGAGQET. In full, the CDR3 is CASSRTGGAGQETQYF.

With regard to this clone: The read halts 3 residues ahead of the CDR3 end, with the missing end drawn from the germline J gene. This chain joins TRBV6-2 or TRBV6-3 and TRBJ1-5; D perhaps matches TRBD1 (5 bases). Trimming left V 5 bases short and J 4 bases short, with 15 bases between. Germline CDR1 is MNHEY and CDR2 is SVGEGT. The CDR3 contains 15 residues. The CDR3 bases that were read are TGTGCCAGCAGTACCGGGCAGGGCGTTAATCAGCCC. It codes for CASSTGQGVNQP. The CDR3 in full is CASSTGQGVNQPQHF.

Regarding this clone: The observed sequence ends 3 residues before the CDR3 terminus, with the missing tail filled in from the germline J gene. The chain links TRBV20-1 to TRBJ2-1; 10 nucleotides agree with TRBD2. V was clipped by 0 bases and J by 2 bases; unmatched bases: 7. The CDR3 runs to 17 residues. CDR1 and CDR2 (germline): DFQATT, SNEGSKA (reference sequence). The DNA read from the CDR3 is TGCAGTGCTAGAGATCAATCCGGACTAGCGGCCTACAATGAG. As protein: CSARDQSGLAAYNE. The full CDR3 sequence reads CSARDQSGLAAYNEQFF.

This clone is called medium-sized based on its frequency. The CDR3 extends 3 residues past the end of the read, so its final part is completed from the germline J gene. This chain links TRBV5-1 with TRBJ1-3, with D possibly being TRBD1 (6 bases). Germline assignment: CDR1 SGHRS and CDR2 YFSETQ. V lost 0 bases and J lost 0, with 10 bases in between. The CDR3 sequence is 16 residues long. The CDR3 protein is CASSLAGHSSGNTIYF. The part of the CDR3 DNA that was read is TGCGCCAGCAGCTTGGCGGGACATTCCTCTGGAAACACC.

CDR3 bases read: TGTGCCAGCTCACCACTGGGGGACACTAGCACAGATACG. Its protein product is CASSPLGDTSTDT. The CDR3 as a whole reads CASSPLGDTSTDTQYF. The chain has TRBV18 and TRBJ2-3; the D gene is possibly TRBD1 (6 bases). The DNA ends 3 residues before the CDR3 does, and the rest of the CDR3 is filled in from the germline J gene. CDR1 is KGHSH and CDR2 is LQKENI in the germline V gene. The CDR3 extends over 16 amino acids. Deletions cut 1 base from V and 0 bases from J, with 11 bases between.

Details on this clone: The read falls 3 residues short of the CDR3 end, and the missing part is taken from the germline J gene. The gene calls are TRBV13 and TRBJ2-2, with D perhaps matching TRBD1 (6 bases). The CDR3 contains 15 residues. Germline V gene lookup returns CDR1 PRHDT and CDR2 FYEKMQ (reference sequence). V was clipped by 5 bases and J by 3 bases, with 13 bases between them. CDR3 in amino acids: CASSATGKHTGELFF. Incomplete CDR3 DNA: TGTGCCAGCAGCGCTACAGGGAAGCACACCGGGGAG.